A selection of T cell receptor beta chains follows, all from one sample in a study of shared clonotypes between healthy human individuals. Profiling relied on immunoSEQ multiplex PCR, and the TCRdb table lists in-frame clones only, not all of them. The table includes 750,000 to 1,000,000 clones, 80% to 95% detected once. Sequencing used naive CD8+ T cells sorted from blood. These receptors all come from a man aged 25 to 40 in good health. Each CDR3 is given with its conserved first and last residue. Fields, in order: J gene, clone size, D gene, V gene, CDR3 DNA, CDR3 protein. The D gene is left open where the match is weak. Clone size is shown for a subset of rows, as once, few, many or a class of expanded clone.

j_gene: TRBJ1-2
abundance: .
d_gene: TRBD1
v_gene: TRBV7-3
CDR3nt: TGTGCCAGCAGCTCGACAGGGGGGGCTGGCTACACCTTC
CDR3aa: CASSSTGGAGYTF

j_gene: TRBJ1-4
abundance: once
d_gene: .
v_gene: TRBV14
CDR3nt: TGTGCCAGCAGCCAAGCAGTCGGGACCTCTAGGGAAAAACTGTTTTTT
CDR3aa: CASSQAVGTSREKLFF

j_gene: TRBJ2-3
abundance: once
d_gene: TRBD2
v_gene: TRBV27
CDR3nt: TGTGCCAGCAGTTTATACCCTAGCGGGAGAAGAAACACAGATACGCAGTATTTT
CDR3aa: CASSLYPSGRRNTDTQYF

j_gene: TRBJ1-5
abundance: .
d_gene: .
v_gene: TRBV27
CDR3nt: TGTGCCAGCAGTTCCTTTACTGGGAATCAGCCCCAGCATTTT
CDR3aa: CASSSFTGNQPQHF

j_gene: TRBJ1-4
abundance: .
d_gene: .
v_gene: TRBV7-2
CDR3nt: TGTGCCAGCAGGTCCCTAGGATCAACTAATGAAAAACTGTTTTTT
CDR3aa: CASRSLGSTNEKLFF

j_gene: TRBJ2-3
abundance: once
d_gene: .
v_gene: TRBV25-1
CDR3nt: TGTGCCAGCATTGTTGTAATATGGCTGTATTTT
CDR3aa: CASIVVIWLYF

j_gene: TRBJ2-5
abundance: .
d_gene: .
v_gene: TRBV5-1
CDR3nt: TGCGCCAGCAGCCCTGACTGGGAGACCCAGTACTTC
CDR3aa: CASSPDWETQYF

j_gene: TRBJ1-4
abundance: .
d_gene: TRBD1
v_gene: TRBV7-2
CDR3nt: TGTGCCAGCAGCCGCTATTCCGGGACAGATGAAAAACTGTTTTTT
CDR3aa: CASSRYSGTDEKLFF

j_gene: TRBJ1-1
abundance: .
d_gene: .
v_gene: TRBV7-6
CDR3nt: TGTGCCAGCAGCTTAGCAGGAGGGGGTACTGAAGCTTTCTTT
CDR3aa: CASSLAGGGTEAFF

j_gene: TRBJ2-1
abundance: .
d_gene: TRBD2
v_gene: TRBV28
CDR3nt: TGTGCCAGCAGCTTGCTAGCGGGAGGGAACAATGAGCAGTTCTTC
CDR3aa: CASSLLAGGNNEQFF

j_gene: TRBJ2-6
abundance: .
d_gene: .
v_gene: TRBV7-9
CDR3nt: TGTGCCAGCAGCTTAGCACAGGGCCCTGGGGCCAACGTCCTGACTTTC
CDR3aa: CASSLAQGPGANVLTF

j_gene: TRBJ2-1
abundance: .
d_gene: TRBD2
v_gene: TRBV25-1
CDR3nt: TGTGCCAGCAGTGAAGGCGGCGGGAGGGTCAATGAGCAGTTCTTC
CDR3aa: CASSEGGGRVNEQFF

j_gene: TRBJ2-1
abundance: .
d_gene: .
v_gene: TRBV28
CDR3nt: TGTGCCAGCAGTTTTCCGGGCAGCCCGTCCTACAATGAGCAGTTCTTC
CDR3aa: CASSFPGSPSYNEQFF

j_gene: TRBJ2-7
abundance: .
d_gene: TRBD1
v_gene: TRBV10-3
CDR3nt: TGTGCCGTGACTCGGGACAGGGGATCCTACGAGCAGTACTTC
CDR3aa: CAVTRDRGSYEQYF

j_gene: TRBJ2-6
abundance: .
d_gene: .
v_gene: TRBV4-1
CDR3nt: TGCGCCAGCAGCCAAGATCTGGAGGGGGCAGTTGGGGCCAACGTCCTGACTTTC
CDR3aa: CASSQDLEGAVGANVLTF

j_gene: TRBJ2-1
abundance: .
d_gene: TRBD2
v_gene: TRBV5-5
CDR3nt: TGTGCCAGCAGCCTAGGGACTAGCGGGAGACCGGGCGAGCAGTTCTTC
CDR3aa: CASSLGTSGRPGEQFF

j_gene: TRBJ1-2
abundance: .
d_gene: TRBD1
v_gene: TRBV7-9
CDR3nt: TGTGCCAGCATCGCAGACAGGGGGGTAGGCTATGGCTACACCTTC
CDR3aa: CASIADRGVGYGYTF

j_gene: TRBJ1-3
abundance: few
d_gene: .
v_gene: TRBV28
CDR3nt: TGTGCCAGCAGTTTAGTGGATAACGTGGACACCATATATTTT
CDR3aa: CASSLVDNVDTIYF

j_gene: TRBJ2-1
abundance: .
d_gene: .
v_gene: TRBV11-1
CDR3nt: TGTGCCAGCAGCCCAAGTGACGACTACAATGAGCAGTTCTTC
CDR3aa: CASSPSDDYNEQFF

j_gene: TRBJ2-1
abundance: .
d_gene: .
v_gene: TRBV4-3
CDR3nt: TGCGCCAGCAGCCAAGACTGGTCGAGGGGCTATGAGCAGTTCTTC
CDR3aa: CASSQDWSRGYEQFF

j_gene: TRBJ1-2
abundance: .
d_gene: .
v_gene: TRBV27
CDR3nt: TGTGCCAGCAGTTTAAGTCCAGGGAGCGTCCTAGGCTACACCTTC
CDR3aa: CASSLSPGSVLGYTF